This T cell receptor beta chain was found in a study of CD8+CD57+ T cells in acquired aplastic anemia. The wider study: Sorted CD4+ and CD8+ cells yielded DNA averaging around 3.2 ug. The study's findings and limits: Patients and controls shared 25 to 35 CD8+ CDR3 sequences, which appeared highly expressed in patients and within their immunodominant clones. Patients and controls were not found to differ significantly in CD8+ Simpson's diversity.

This clonotype was recorded a few times. Its antigen is not known. Germline is not matched at one junction end, which may reflect a read error. This CDR3 is built from 13 residues. The germline CDR1 and CDR2 sequences are KGHDR and SFDVKD. TCR beta VDJ combinations and CDR3 sequences were profiled from genomic DNA. One entry per CDR3 protein, called by TCRdb with MiXCR from the reads. The repertoire consists of more than 150,000 distinct CDR3 sequences, with 50% to 75% occurring once and the leading ten covering 46%. Sequenced input: sorted CD4+, CD8+, or CD8+CD57+ T cells (not recorded which) from PBMCs. The V call is TRBV24-1, the J call TRBJ2-5, with 8 positions matching TRBD1. This clonotype was sampled from a human donor with severe aplastic anemia or a healthy control (not recorded which). The CDR3 reads CASSGQGWETQYF. Written as DNA, the CDR3 is TGTGCCAGCAGTGGACAGGGTTGGGAGACCCAGTACTTC.